This T cell receptor beta chain was recorded in a study of T-cell reconstitution after alpha-beta-depleted transplantation in children. Study findings and constraints: Elevated TCRbeta diversity at day 60 was traced, in some patients, to surviving recipient T cells and thymic progenitors. T cells produced anew were the main source of T-cell counts and diversity one year after transplant. At around two months after transplant, the alpha-beta T cells were reportedly derived from several hundred expanded clones that came from non-depleted graft cells.

Comment on this clonotype: The antigen remains unidentified.

Looked up from germline, CDR1 is KGHSH and CDR2 is LQKENI. This CDR3 is built from 15 residues. V was trimmed by 0 bases and J by 0 bases, leaving 8 bases between them. For TCRbeta, the library was prepared with unique molecular identifiers. In TCRdb, the PCR reads were re-called with MiXCR into one record per CDR3 protein. Among a few hundred thousand distinct CDR3 sequences listed, roughly 30% were seen once. This TCR was sampled from a boy in the first two years of life with Wiskott-Aldrich syndrome, due to receive a stem cell transplant. The sequencing used PBMCs, collected before TCRalphabeta/CD19-depleted stem cell transplant. The chain links TRBV18 to TRBJ1-1; D call uncertain. DNA for the CDR3: TGTGCCAGCTCACCACCTGGGCTTGTGAACACTGAAGCTTTCTTT. Translating gives CASSPPGLVNTEAFF.